These 10 T cell receptor beta chains originate from one sample sequenced in a study of neurological immune-mediated disorders. In TCRdb, the 5' RACE reads were re-called with MiXCR into one record per CDR3 protein. The table shows tens of thousands of distinct CDR3 sequences, with 15% to 20% occurring only once. Sequences were obtained from PBMCs. Receptors originate from a woman in her 40s in good health.

This clonotype was counted many times. The V call is TRBV3-1, the J call TRBJ2-7, with 10 bases aligning to TRBD2. With 1 base clipped from V and 4 bases from J, the junction kept 7 bases outside the gene matches. The CDR3 covers 16 residues. The germline V gene encodes CDR1 LGHDT and CDR2 YNNKEL (reference sequence). In DNA form, the CDR3 reads TGTGCCAGCAGCCAAGGAGCAGCGGGGGGGAAATACGAGCAGTACTTC. This codes for CASSQGAAGGKYEQYF.

This clonotype showed up many times. J is TRBJ2-5 and V is TRBV9; a possible D gene is TRBD1 (5 bases). Deletions cut 0 bases from V and 1 base from J, with 10 bases between. CDR1 and CDR2 from the germline V gene are SGDLS and YYNGEE. The CDR3 is 15 amino acids. CDR3 sequence reads: CASSVEGILQETQYF. The CDR3, as DNA: TGTGCCAGCAGCGTAGAGGGGATCCTCCAAGAGACCCAGTACTTC.

V and J are TRBV20-1 and TRBJ2-1; D possibly matches TRBD1 or TRBD2 (5 bases each). The CDR3 has 15 residues. The V gene's germline CDR1 is DFQATT and CDR2 SNEGSKA (reference sequence). Between the trimmed V and J ends, which lost 0 bases and 6 bases, there was a span of 15 bases. CDR3 DNA sequence: TGCAGTGCTAGAGATGGGGCAAGTGGGGGCAATGAGCAGTTCTTC. It translates to CSARDGASGGNEQFF.

As for this clonotype: Compared with germline, one end of the junction differs, possibly owing to a read error. V and J are TRBV20-1 and TRBJ2-2; a weak D match, TRBD2 (5 bases). The CDR3 loop spans 13 amino acids. Germline assignment: CDR1 DFQATT and CDR2 SNEGSKA (reference sequence). The CDR3 DNA follows: TGCAGTGCTTACATGACGGGCACCGGGGAGCTGATTTTT. Amino acid sequence: CSAYMTGTGELIF.

This clonotype was detected many times. The V and J genes are TRBV27 and TRBJ2-1; TRBD2 is a possible D gene (6 bases). Per the germline V gene, CDR1 is MNHEY and CDR2 is SMNVEV (reference sequence). CDR3 length: 16 amino acids. The ends were cut back, 8 bases at V and 0 bases at J, with 17 bases in the middle. CDR3 region: CASCPVGGSSYNEQFF. As DNA, the CDR3 is TGTGCCAGCTGCCCAGTTGGGGGGAGCTCCTACAATGAGCAGTTCTTC.

Concerning this clonotype: This could be a read error, since a much larger clone is one nucleotide away. The CDR3 reads CVSSPGRWDNSNQPQHF. The CDR3 DNA sequence: TGTGTCAGCAGCCCGGGACGGTGGGATAATAGCAATCAGCCCCAGCATTTT. The gene calls are TRBV12-3 or TRBV12-4 and TRBJ1-5, with TRBD1 as a possible D gene (5 bases). The CDR3 runs to 17 residues.

This clonotype has ten or more counts. This chain joins TRBV6-2 or TRBV6-3 and TRBJ1-2; 9 bases match TRBD1. The V gene's germline CDR1 is MNHEY and CDR2 SVGEGT. This CDR3 comprises 15 residues. V lost 5 bases to trimming and J lost 7 bases; unmatched junction nucleotides: 11. CDR3 sequence (DNA): TGTGCCAGCAGTGACCCATCCGGGACAGGGAGTGGCTACACCTTC. Translating it yields CASSDPSGTGSGYTF.

This clonotype was found many times. The chain carries TRBV29-1 and TRBJ1-1; a possible D gene is TRBD1 (6 bases). The CDR3 extends over 12 amino acids. Germline loops: CDR1 SQVTM, CDR2 ANQGSEA. V dropped 5 bases and J dropped 10 bases, with 17 bases sitting between them. DNA for the CDR3: TGCAGCGTTCACCTGGGGGCCCGGGGAGCTTTCTTT. Its protein product is CSVHLGARGAFF.

This clonotype was found many times. This chain uses TRBV9 with TRBJ2-2; 7 bases map to TRBD2. The J segment lost 1 base and the V segment lost 4 bases, leaving 13 bases of the junction unmatched. Germline V gene data show CDR1 as SGDLS and CDR2 as YYNGEE. This CDR3 has 18 amino acids. The CDR3 loop reads CASSSPRGGDLNTGELFF. The CDR3 region has the DNA TGTGCCAGCAGCTCCCCGCGTGGGGGGGACCTGAACACCGGGGAGCTGTTTTTT. Variable domain in full (rest from reference TRBV9 and TRBJ2-2): DSGVTQTPKHLITATGQRVTLRCSPRSGDLSVYWYQQSLDQGLQFLIQYYNGEERAKGNILERFSAQQFPDLHSELNLSSLELGDSALYFCASSSPRGGDLNTGELFFGEGSRLTVL.

The table lists this clonotype with many counts. The chain combines TRBV4-2 with TRBJ1-2; tentatively, D is TRBD1 (6 bases). Germline CDR1 and CDR2: LGHNA and YNFKEQ. This CDR3 has 16 residues. Trimming shortened V by 0 bases and J by 0 bases, and 11 bases separated the two germline ends. CDR3: CASSQDSGEANYGYTF. The CDR3 nucleotides read TGTGCCAGCAGCCAAGATTCAGGGGAGGCTAACTATGGCTACACCTTC.